This T cell receptor beta chain was sequenced in a study of T-cell memory formation after mild COVID-19. This clonotype was seen a handful of times. Its antigen remains unknown. Study results and limitations: While clones contracting from day 15 to 85 were balanced between CD4 and CD8, later expanders leaned CD4+.

The CDR3 runs to 12 residues. The V end was cut by 5 bases, the J end by 11 bases, with 15 bases between. TCRdb used MiXCR to reprocess the 5' RACE reads, holding one entry per CDR3 protein. The sample has over 450,000 distinct CDR3 sequences; roughly 21% are singletons. The rearrangement joins TRBV12-3 or TRBV12-4 to TRBJ1-1; D is possibly TRBD1 (5 bases). Sequenced material: PBMCs or a T cell subset sorted from them (not recorded which). The source is an adult woman who had mild COVID-19 (a few samples of this study predate the infection). Cell type and time point are not known. Here the CDR3 DNA reads TGTGCCAGCAGTGAGGGGTCCTTATGGGCTTTCTTT. As protein: CASSEGSLWAFF.